Each of the 12 T cell receptor beta chains below was sequenced from the same sample in a study of patients and donors after allogeneic stem cell transplantation (dated by TCRdb to about 2020). Receptors were amplified or captured by RT-PCR. TCRdb lists the instrument as NextSeq 550. TCRdb reworked the public reads: Q25 trimming with fastp, MiXCR clone assembly, productive beta chains retained. Each CDR3 protein appears once, grouped with its most common genes and DNA. This sample lists approximately 430,000 distinct CDR3 sequences; approximately 16% were detected once. The ten largest account for around 7.2% of the sample. The sample consisted of blood, either unsorted or a sorted T cell fraction (not recorded which). The source is a human donor who was either an allogeneic HSCT recipient or a stem cell or donor lymphocyte infusion donor (not recorded which). It is not recorded whose cells these are; they may come from a transplant donor.

The chain carries TRBV29-1 and TRBJ2-2; D might be TRBD1 or TRBD2, each matching 5 bases. This CDR3 is built from 13 residues. Trimming left V 6 bases short and J 4 bases short, with 12 bases between. CDR1 is SQVTM, CDR2 ANQGSEA, per germline. CDR3 sequence reads: CSVPTRGTGELFF. CDR3 in DNA: TGCAGCGTGCCCACGAGGGGCACCGGGGAGCTGTTTTTT.

This clonotype has only a few counts. The chain has TRBV9 and TRBJ1-1, with 7 bases lining up with TRBD1. The ends lost 3 bases at V and 7 bases at J; junction bases unmatched: 6. CDR1 SGDLS and CDR2 YYNGEE come from the germline V gene. The CDR3 sequence is 13 residues long. The CDR3 DNA sequence: TGTGCCAGCAGCGCACAGACAGGGAATGAAGCTTTCTTT. Its translation is CASSAQTGNEAFF.

This clonotype was seen a few times. The chain combines TRBV5-1 with TRBJ1-2, with D possibly matching TRBD1 (6 bases). The germline V gene encodes CDR1 SGHRS and CDR2 YFSETQ. The CDR3 is 15 residues long. V lost 0 bases to trimming and J lost 3 bases, with 12 bases between them. The DNA of the CDR3 is TGCGCCAGCAGCTTGGGCGGGGGGCCGGACTATGGCTACACCTTC. Translating it yields CASSLGGGPDYGYTF.

This chain connects TRBV6-1 to TRBJ1-1, with D perhaps matching TRBD1 (5 bases). The V gene lost 3 bases and the J gene lost 0 bases, with 17 bases spanning the gap. This CDR3 region has 17 residues. The V gene's germline CDR1 is MNHNS and CDR2 SASEGT. The DNA for the CDR3 is TGTGCCAGCAGTGATCTGGGACGGAGACCCATGAACACTGAAGCTTTCTTT. It translates to CASSDLGRRPMNTEAFF.

The V gene is TRBV7-3, the J gene TRBJ2-2; D may match TRBD1 or TRBD2 (5 bases each). The CDR3 consists of 12 residues. CDR1 and CDR2 (germline): SGHTA, FQGTGA. Trimming pared 8 bases from V and 4 bases from J, leaving 8 bases between. The CDR3 DNA reads TGTGCCAGCGGGGGATCCACCGGGGAGCTGTTTTTT. This translates into CASGGSTGELFF.

This clonotype was detected a few times. The V call is TRBV2, the J call TRBJ2-1, with D perhaps being TRBD1 or TRBD2 (6 bases each). Germline assignment: CDR1 SNHLY and CDR2 FYNNEI. The CDR3 sequence is 14 residues long. Between the trimmed V and J ends, which lost 8 bases and 10 bases, there was a span of 21 bases. This chain's CDR3 is CASPDGGASMEQFF. The DNA of the CDR3 is TGTGCCAGCCCGGACGGGGGCGCGTCAATGGAGCAGTTCTTC.

The sample holds many counts of this clonotype. J is TRBJ1-5 and V is TRBV5-1; 11 positions agree with TRBD1. CDR1 is SGHRS, CDR2 YFSETQ, per germline. The junction had 4 bases not matched to a gene; V was cut back by 4 bases and J by 4 bases. The CDR3 length is 15 residues. CDR3 residues: CASSPGDRGNQPQHF. The CDR3, as DNA: TGCGCCAGCAGCCCCGGGGACAGGGGGAATCAGCCCCAGCATTTT.

This clonotype was recorded many times. This CDR3 reads CASSGGGINGNTIYF. DNA for the CDR3: TGTGCCAGCAGTGGGGGGGGGATCAATGGAAACACCATATATTTT. V is TRBV12-3 or TRBV12-4 and J is TRBJ1-3; possibly TRBD1 for D (5 bases). V gave up 5 bases and J gave up 3 bases, with 14 bases separating them. The CDR3 has 15 residues.

The genes are TRBV25-1 and TRBJ1-6; D possibly corresponds to TRBD1 (6 bases). This CDR3 has 14 residues. The germline V and J ends were trimmed by 8 bases and 6 bases, with 14 bases remaining between them. Germline CDR1 and CDR2: MGHDK and SYGVNS. The CDR3 nucleotides read TGTGCCAGCGGGGGCATCGGTGTTAATTCACCCCTCCACTTT. It specifies CASGGIGVNSPLHF.

This sequence joins TRBV4-3 and TRBJ2-3; 7 nucleotides match TRBD2. This CDR3 contains 18 residues. Germline V CDR1 and CDR2: LGHNA, YSLEER. V was clipped by 0 bases and J by 2 bases; unmatched bases: 11. Here the CDR3 reads CASSQDRRAGVHTDTQYF. DNA of the CDR3: TGCGCCAGCAGCCAAGATAGGCGGGCGGGGGTCCACACAGATACGCAGTATTTT.

The chain couples TRBV18 to TRBJ2-5; the D gene is possibly TRBD2 (6 bases). This CDR3 has 13 amino acids. V lost 5 bases to trimming and J lost 5 bases, with 12 bases between them. Germline CDR1 is KGHSH and CDR2 is LQKENI. CDR3 nucleotide sequence: TGTGCCAGCTCAGCCGGGACTCAGGAGACCCAGTACTTC. Translating it yields CASSAGTQETQYF.

The table lists this clonotype with a few counts. CDR3 sequence reads: CASSLGRDPYEQYF. In DNA, the CDR3 is TGTGCCAGCAGTTTAGGTCGGGACCCCTACGAGCAGTACTTC. The V gene is TRBV28, the J gene TRBJ2-7, with D possibly called TRBD1 or TRBD2 (5 bases each). CDR3 length: 14 amino acids. Germline V gives CDR1 MDHEN, CDR2 SYDVKM. Trimming cost V 2 bases and J 2 bases, with 10 bases left between them. Supplemented by reference TRBV28 and TRBJ2-7, the full variable domain reads DVKVTQSSRYLVKRTGEKVFLECVQDMDHENMFWYRQDPGLGLRLIYFSYDVKMKEKGDIPEGYSVSREKKERFSLILESASTNQTSMYLCASSLGRDPYEQYFGPGTRLTVT.